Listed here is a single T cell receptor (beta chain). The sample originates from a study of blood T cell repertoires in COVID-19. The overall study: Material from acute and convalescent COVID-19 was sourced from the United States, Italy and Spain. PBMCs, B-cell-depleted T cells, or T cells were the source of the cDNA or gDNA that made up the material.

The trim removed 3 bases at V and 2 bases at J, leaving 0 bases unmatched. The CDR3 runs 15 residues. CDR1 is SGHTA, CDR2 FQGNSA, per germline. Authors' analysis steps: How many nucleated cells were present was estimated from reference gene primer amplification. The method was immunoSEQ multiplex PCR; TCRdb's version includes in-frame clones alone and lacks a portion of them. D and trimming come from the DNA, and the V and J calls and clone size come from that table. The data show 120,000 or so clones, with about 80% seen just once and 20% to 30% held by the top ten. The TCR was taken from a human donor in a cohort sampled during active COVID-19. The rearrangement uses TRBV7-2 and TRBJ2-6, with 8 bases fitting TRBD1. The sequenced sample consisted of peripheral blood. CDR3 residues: CASSLDRAGANVLTF. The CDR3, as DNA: TGTGCCAGCAGCTTGGACAGGGCTGGGGCCAACGTCCTGACTTTC.